Sequencing of this TCR beta chain was carried out in a study of blood T cell repertoires in COVID-19. The CDR3 is 14 amino acids. Germline values: CDR1 SEHNR, CDR2 FQNEAQ (reference sequence). V lost 7 bases and J lost 0, with 11 bases in between. Recruits, aged roughly 18 to 100 years, lived in approximately 26 US areas. Participant-given clinical history determined each cohort assignment. The authors' processing: From reference gene primer amplification, estimates of nucleated cell counts were derived. Assay used: immunoSEQ multiplex PCR; TCRdb lists only in-frame clones, some missing. That table furnishes V, J and clone size, whereas the DNA furnished D and trimming. Of under 200,000 clones detected, 82% appear once; the ten largest clones hold around 5.5%.

This sequence originates from a woman aged 60-75 years with acute COVID-19. The rearrangement links TRBV7-9 to TRBJ2-3, with D tentatively TRBD2 (6 bases). Specimen: PBMCs or T cells enriched from blood (not recorded which). CDR3 bases: TGTGCCAGCACCGAGGGGAGGAGCACAGATACGCAGTATTTT. It encodes CASTEGRSTDTQYF.